The 13 T cell receptor beta chains presented below share a single source sample, sequenced in a study of T cells after yellow fever vaccination. TCRdb processed the 5' RACE reads anew with MiXCR; each CDR3 protein has one entry. The sample yields 50,000 to 75,000 distinct CDR3 sequences, roughly 7.4% seen once. This specimen was CD8+ T cells sorted from PBMCs, taken on the day of the first yellow fever vaccination. These receptors were obtained from a man younger than 30 who received the YFV17D yellow fever vaccine.

This clonotype was recorded at least ten times. The chain couples TRBV29-1 to TRBJ2-3; D is perhaps TRBD1 (7 bases). This CDR3 is built from 13 residues. Germline V gene data show CDR1 as SQVTM and CDR2 as ANQGSEA. Trimming stripped 7 bases from V and 6 bases from J, with 17 bases between. CDR3 nucleotides: TGCAGCGGGAGGGGGCTGGGAGAGGATACGCAGTATTTT. As protein: CSGRGLGEDTQYF.

In this sample, this clonotype turned up many times. The chain uses TRBV7-6 and TRBJ2-5; no firm D call. V was shortened by 0 bases and J by 7 bases, with 9 bases between the two germline ends. CDR3 length: 13 residues. Germline CDR1 SGHVS, CDR2 FNYEAQ. CDR3 sequence reads: CASSLAGPRTQYF. Written as DNA, the CDR3 is TGTGCCAGCAGCTTAGCAGGGCCGAGGACCCAGTACTTC.

The rearrangement links TRBV4-3 to TRBJ1-6, with TRBD1 matching 7 bases. Germline values: CDR1 LGHNA, CDR2 YSLEER. V lost 0 bases to trimming and J lost 9 bases; unmatched junction nucleotides: 8. The CDR3 runs to 16 residues. The DNA of the CDR3 is TGCGCCAGCAGCCAAGATCGTGACAGGGCCCCTTCACCCCTCCACTTT. Amino acids: CASSQDRDRAPSPLHF.

The genes are TRBV20-1 and TRBJ1-1; possibly TRBD1 for D (5 bases). In germline, CDR1 is DFQATT, CDR2 SNEGSKA (reference sequence). The CDR3 length is 15 residues. Trimming shortened V by 5 bases and J by 5 bases, and 21 bases separated the two germline ends. The CDR3 loop is CSAPRLGRWDTEAFF. The CDR3 nucleotides read TGCAGTGCTCCTAGATTGGGGCGCTGGGATACTGAAGCTTTCTTT.

Only a few counts were recorded for this clonotype. The chain is built from TRBV28 and TRBJ1-6; D remains unclear. The CDR3 totals 14 residues. CDR1 and CDR2 (germline): MDHEN, SYDVKM. V was clipped by 5 bases and J by 4 bases, with 9 bases between them. CDR3 region: CASSTLSYNSPLHF. CDR3 bases: TGTGCCAGCAGTACACTATCATATAATTCACCCCTCCACTTT.

The chain uses TRBV5-4 and TRBJ2-1; the D gene is possibly TRBD1 (6 bases). Germline V gives CDR1 SGHNT, CDR2 YYREEE (reference sequence). The CDR3 contains 12 residues. V was shortened by 4 bases and J by 9 bases, with 11 bases between the two germline ends. The CDR3 DNA is TGTGCCAGCAGCCCTGGGGGCTTTGAGCAGTTCTTC. Protein product: CASSPGGFEQFF.

The chain recombines TRBV20-1 with TRBJ1-6, with no clear D. Trimming took off 0 bases at V and 7 bases at J, with 10 bases between the two ends. The CDR3 consists of 14 residues. Germline V gives CDR1 DFQATT, CDR2 SNEGSKA (reference sequence). In DNA, the CDR3 is TGCAGTGCTAGAGACAGAGAGTGGAATTCACCCCTCCACTTT. It codes for CSARDREWNSPLHF.

At least ten counts were recorded for this clonotype. The rearrangement uses TRBV7-2 and TRBJ2-3; D uncertain. V lost 2 bases, J lost 4 bases, and 16 bases lay in between. CDR1 and CDR2 (germline): SGHTA, FQGNSA. The CDR3 is made up of 16 amino acids. For the CDR3, the DNA is TGTGCCAGCAGCTTATCCTCCGTTAGGGTCGCAGATACGCAGTATTTT. Its translation: CASSLSSVRVADTQYF. The full variable domain, in which reference TRBV7-2 and TRBJ2-3 provide the parts outside the CDR3, is GAGVSQSPSNKVTEKGKDVELRCDPISGHTALYWYRQSLGQGLEFLIYFQGNSAPDKSGLPSDRFSAERTGGSVSTLTIQRTQQEDSAVYLCASSLSSVRVADTQYFGPGTRLTVL.

This clonotype turned up a few times. The V call is TRBV29-1, the J call TRBJ2-1; weak D call: TRBD1 (7 bases). The CDR3 spans 14 residues. CDR1 and CDR2 (germline): SQVTM, ANQGSEA. V lost 4 bases and J 4 bases, leaving 14 bases between the germline ends. CDR3 sequence reads: CSVGGDSLYNEQFF. The CDR3 DNA reads as TGCAGCGTTGGGGGGGACAGCTTGTACAATGAGCAGTTCTTC.

This clonotype occurred many times. V and J are TRBV4-3 and TRBJ2-7; D is unresolved. The CDR3 runs to 14 residues. V was pared by 1 base and J by 3 bases, with 10 bases between. The germline V gene has CDR1 LGHNA and CDR2 YSLEER. CDR3 nucleotide sequence: TGCGCCAGCAGCCAAGGCGTGTCGGGCTACGAGCAGTACGTC. Protein: CASSQGVSGYEQYV.

This clonotype was recorded at least ten times. The CDR3 coding sequence is TGCGCCAGCAGCCAAGACGGGGGCTTGAGCACAGATACGCAGTATTTT. Translation: CASSQDGGLSTDTQYF. J is TRBJ2-3 and V is TRBV4-1; TRBD1 or TRBD2 may be the D gene (6 bases each). This CDR3 is built from 16 residues. Germline CDR1 is MGHRA and CDR2 is YSYEKL. V shed 0 bases and J shed 0 bases, with 10 bases lying between them.

This chain connects TRBV5-1 to TRBJ2-3; D not resolved. The CDR3 is 14 amino acids. Germline CDR1 is SGHRS and CDR2 is YFSETQ. Trimming shortened V by 0 bases and J by 2 bases, and 7 bases separated the two germline ends. CDR3 amino acids: CASSLVQATDTQYF. The CDR3 nucleotides are TGCGCCAGCAGCTTGGTTCAGGCCACAGATACGCAGTATTTT.

The sample holds many counts of this clonotype. The chain carries TRBV4-1 and TRBJ1-1; D is unresolved. Germline-derived CDR1 and CDR2 are MGHRA and YSYEKL. The CDR3 is made up of 15 amino acids. The ends were cut back, 1 base at V and 5 bases at J, with 14 bases in the middle. The chain's CDR3 is CASSQARAGTTEAFF. The CDR3 nucleotides are TGCGCCAGCAGCCAAGCGAGAGCTGGAACGACTGAAGCTTTCTTT.